Listed below are T cell receptor beta chains from one sample, sequenced in a study of preoperative IRX-2 immunotherapy in early breast cancer. Some clones are missing from TCRdb's copy, which holds only in-frame ones; the method was immunoSEQ multiplex PCR. The sample holds 40,000 to 45,000 clones, roughly 80% seen once. Sequences were derived from tumor tissue, sampled after IRX-2 immunotherapy. The receptors come from a human donor with breast cancer. The CDR3 runs from the conserved cysteine through the conserved F or W. The order of the fields is J gene, clone size, V gene, D gene, CDR3 protein, CDR3 DNA. D genes are given only for firm matches. Size is stated for part of the rows, as once, few or many counts, or as a class when the clone is expanded.

j_call: TRBJ2-2
clone_size: .
v_call: TRBV15
d_call: TRBD2
cdr3_aa: CATRRGDNTGELFF
cdr3_nt: TGTGCCACTCGTCGGGGGGATAACACCGGGGAGCTGTTTTTT

j_call: TRBJ1-2
clone_size: .
v_call: TRBV7-7
d_call: TRBD1
cdr3_aa: CASSLLPGTGTYGYTF
cdr3_nt: TGTGCCAGCAGCTTGCTCCCCGGGACAGGAACCTATGGCTACACCTTC

j_call: TRBJ1-5
clone_size: .
v_call: TRBV7-1
d_call: .
cdr3_aa: CASTERLGVEQPQHF
cdr3_nt: TGTGCCAGCACCGAAAGGCTGGGCGTAGAGCAGCCCCAGCATTTT

j_call: TRBJ2-2
clone_size: once
v_call: TRBV6-8
d_call: .
cdr3_aa: CAISSPNTGELFF
cdr3_nt: TGTGCCATCAGCTCCCCGAACACCGGGGAGCTGTTTTTT

j_call: TRBJ2-3
clone_size: once
v_call: TRBV29-1
d_call: TRBD2
cdr3_aa: CSVGGTSGNSDTQYF
cdr3_nt: TGCAGCGTTGGCGGGACTAGCGGGAACTCAGATACGCAGTATTTT

j_call: TRBJ1-1
clone_size: .
v_call: TRBV6-8
d_call: .
cdr3_aa: CASSPPGSPEAFF
cdr3_nt: TGTGCCAGCAGCCCCCCGGGCTCCCCCGAAGCTTTCTTT

j_call: TRBJ1-3
clone_size: .
v_call: TRBV23-1
d_call: .
cdr3_aa: CASSQVDMGRISGNTIYF
cdr3_nt: TGCGCCAGCAGCCAAGTAGATATGGGAAGAATCTCTGGAAACACCATATATTTT

j_call: TRBJ1-3
clone_size: .
v_call: TRBV9
d_call: .
cdr3_aa: CASTRQEYDTIYF
cdr3_nt: TGTGCCAGCACACGACAGGAGTATGACACCATATATTTT

j_call: TRBJ1-1
clone_size: .
v_call: TRBV6-8
d_call: .
cdr3_aa: CASTTVGEDTEAFF
cdr3_nt: TGTGCCAGCACTACGGTGGGGGAAGACACTGAAGCTTTCTTT

j_call: TRBJ1-4
clone_size: .
v_call: TRBV19
d_call: .
cdr3_aa: CASSIRATNEKLFF
cdr3_nt: TGTGCCAGTAGTATTCGGGCAACTAATGAAAAACTGTTTTTT

j_call: TRBJ2-7
clone_size: .
v_call: TRBV22-1
d_call: .
cdr3_aa: CASSLPYEEQYF
cdr3_nt: TGTGCCAGCAGTCTTCCTTACGAGGAGCAGTACTTC

j_call: TRBJ2-5
clone_size: few
v_call: TRBV11-1
d_call: TRBD2
cdr3_aa: CASSLQSGAPTQYF
cdr3_nt: TGTGCCAGCAGCTTACAAAGCGGGGCCCCGACCCAGTACTTC

j_call: TRBJ2-3
clone_size: .
v_call: TRBV6-8
d_call: TRBD2
cdr3_aa: CASSYSSSGGSTDTQYF
cdr3_nt: TGTGCCAGCAGTTACTCGAGTAGCGGGGGGTCGACAGATACGCAGTATTTT

j_call: TRBJ2-5
clone_size: .
v_call: TRBV6-8
d_call: TRBD2
cdr3_aa: CASSGTSGKETQYF
cdr3_nt: TGTGCCAGCAGTGGGACTAGCGGTAAAGAGACCCAGTACTTC

j_call: TRBJ1-2
clone_size: .
v_call: TRBV5-1
d_call: .
cdr3_aa: CASSFDTGLSNYGYTF
cdr3_nt: TGCGCCAGCAGCTTTGATACGGGGCTGTCAAACTATGGCTACACCTTC

j_call: TRBJ1-2
clone_size: few
v_call: TRBV6-8
d_call: .
cdr3_aa: CASSYSSYHVYGYTF
cdr3_nt: TGTGCCAGCAGTTACTCGTCGTATCACGTCTATGGCTACACCTTC

j_call: TRBJ2-3
clone_size: .
v_call: TRBV9
d_call: TRBD1
cdr3_aa: CASRSTGQGGTDTQYF
cdr3_nt: TGTGCCAGCAGGAGCACGGGACAGGGGGGGACAGATACGCAGTATTTT

j_call: TRBJ1-1
clone_size: .
v_call: TRBV12-5
d_call: .
cdr3_aa: CASGFRTEAFF
cdr3_nt: TGTGCTAGTGGGTTCAGGACTGAAGCTTTCTTT

j_call: TRBJ2-2
clone_size: .
v_call: TRBV19
d_call: .
cdr3_aa: CASSITPAGGGANTGELFF
cdr3_nt: TGTGCCAGTAGTATAACCCCTGCCGGGGGTGGGGCGAACACCGGGGAGCTGTTTTTT

j_call: TRBJ1-4
clone_size: once
v_call: TRBV5-1
d_call: .
cdr3_aa: CASSLTRDGEKLFF
cdr3_nt: TGCGCCAGCAGCTTGACCAGGGACGGAGAAAAACTGTTTTTT

j_call: TRBJ2-3
clone_size: .
v_call: TRBV1
d_call: .
cdr3_aa: CASSQTEGDPTDTQYF
cdr3_nt: TGCGCCAGCAGCCAAACTGAAGGGGACCCCACAGATACGCAGTATTTT

j_call: TRBJ1-4
clone_size: .
v_call: TRBV6-8
d_call: TRBD1
cdr3_aa: CASSKTGDLGEKLFF
cdr3_nt: TGTGCCAGCAGTAAGACAGGGGACCTAGGTGAAAAACTGTTTTTT

j_call: TRBJ2-7
clone_size: .
v_call: TRBV12-5
d_call: .
cdr3_aa: CATAGQNMYEQYF
cdr3_nt: TGTGCCACTGCGGGACAGAATATGTACGAGCAGTACTTC

j_call: TRBJ2-1
clone_size: .
v_call: TRBV7-4
d_call: TRBD2
cdr3_aa: CASSPGLAGDEQFF
cdr3_nt: TGTGCCAGCAGCCCGGGACTAGCGGGAGATGAGCAGTTCTTC

j_call: TRBJ1-4
clone_size: .
v_call: TRBV14
d_call: .
cdr3_aa: CASSSDTGPNEKLFF
cdr3_nt: TGTGCCAGCAGCTCCGACACAGGGCCCAATGAAAAACTGTTTTTT

j_call: TRBJ1-1
clone_size: few
v_call: TRBV6-8
d_call: .
cdr3_aa: CASSYTGNTEAFF
cdr3_nt: TGTGCCAGCAGTTATACGGGGAACACTGAAGCTTTCTTT

j_call: TRBJ1-5
clone_size: .
v_call: TRBV6-8
d_call: .
cdr3_aa: CASSYPPTNQPQHF
cdr3_nt: TGTGCCAGCAGTTACCCGCCGACCAATCAGCCCCAGCATTTT

j_call: TRBJ1-3
clone_size: .
v_call: TRBV14
d_call: .
cdr3_aa: CASSQERGPGNTIYF
cdr3_nt: TGTGCCAGCAGCCAAGAACGAGGGCCTGGAAACACCATATATTTT

j_call: TRBJ2-5
clone_size: .
v_call: TRBV6-8
d_call: .
cdr3_aa: CASSLPGGFETQYF
cdr3_nt: TGTGCCAGCAGTCTCCCAGGGGGGTTCGAGACCCAGTACTTC

j_call: TRBJ1-3
clone_size: .
v_call: TRBV5-1
d_call: TRBD1
cdr3_aa: CASSFQGALGNTIYF
cdr3_nt: TGCGCCAGCAGCTTCCAGGGGGCGTTAGGAAACACCATATATTTT

j_call: TRBJ1-1
clone_size: .
v_call: TRBV7-4
d_call: .
cdr3_aa: CASSLAQGMNTEAFF
cdr3_nt: TGTGCCAGCAGCTTAGCACAGGGTATGAACACTGAAGCTTTCTTT

j_call: TRBJ2-7
clone_size: .
v_call: TRBV19
d_call: .
cdr3_aa: CASSADVRGYEQYF
cdr3_nt: TGTGCCAGTAGTGCCGACGTCCGGGGATACGAGCAGTACTTC

j_call: TRBJ2-7
clone_size: once
v_call: TRBV7-1
d_call: .
cdr3_aa: CASSSAGASSYEQYF
cdr3_nt: TGTGCCAGCAGCAGTGCGGGGGCCAGCTCCTACGAGCAGTACTTC

j_call: TRBJ1-5
clone_size: .
v_call: TRBV6-8
d_call: .
cdr3_aa: CASSPRRGPNQPQHF
cdr3_nt: TGTGCCAGCAGCCCCCGCCGGGGTCCGAATCAGCCCCAGCATTTT

j_call: TRBJ1-2
clone_size: .
v_call: TRBV23-1
d_call: TRBD1
cdr3_aa: CASSQTQYPDRDRGSGYYGYTF
cdr3_nt: TGCGCCAGCAGTCAGACTCAATACCCAGACCGGGACAGGGGTTCGGGGTACTATGGCTACACCTTC

j_call: TRBJ1-5
clone_size: .
v_call: TRBV1
d_call: .
cdr3_aa: CASSQIEGLGQPQHF
cdr3_nt: TGCGCCAGCAGCCAGATTGAGGGGTTGGGTCAGCCCCAGCATTTT

j_call: TRBJ1-1
clone_size: .
v_call: TRBV19
d_call: .
cdr3_aa: CASSRGMNTEAFF
cdr3_nt: TGTGCCAGTAGCAGGGGAATGAACACTGAAGCTTTCTTT

j_call: TRBJ2-3
clone_size: once
v_call: TRBV14
d_call: .
cdr3_aa: CASSLRDTQYF
cdr3_nt: TGTGCCAGCAGCCTAAGAGATACGCAGTATTTT

j_call: TRBJ1-5
clone_size: .
v_call: TRBV1
d_call: .
cdr3_aa: CASSQENWGNQPQHF
cdr3_nt: TGCGCCAGCAGCCAAGAAAATTGGGGCAATCAGCCCCAGCATTTT

j_call: TRBJ2-7
clone_size: .
v_call: TRBV7-7
d_call: TRBD2
cdr3_aa: CASSGERWLADSYEQYF
cdr3_nt: TGTGCCAGCAGCGGGGAGAGATGGCTAGCGGACTCCTACGAGCAGTACTTC

j_call: TRBJ1-1
clone_size: .
v_call: TRBV19
d_call: .
cdr3_aa: CASSMGVGTEAFF
cdr3_nt: TGTGCCAGTAGTATGGGGGTAGGGACTGAAGCTTTCTTT

j_call: TRBJ2-7
clone_size: .
v_call: TRBV10-2
d_call: TRBD1
cdr3_aa: CASSRDRPSEEQYF
cdr3_nt: TGCGCCAGCAGTCGGGACAGGCCCTCGGAAGAGCAGTACTTC

j_call: TRBJ1-2
clone_size: .
v_call: TRBV29-1
d_call: TRBD1
cdr3_aa: CSVGWTGRYGYTF
cdr3_nt: TGCAGCGTTGGTTGGACAGGGAGGTATGGCTACACCTTC

j_call: TRBJ2-5
clone_size: .
v_call: TRBV7-1
d_call: TRBD1
cdr3_aa: CASSRDRGDGETQYF
cdr3_nt: TGTGCCAGCAGCAGGGACAGGGGTGATGGAGAGACCCAGTACTTC

j_call: TRBJ1-2
clone_size: few
v_call: TRBV6-8
d_call: .
cdr3_aa: CASSYGVGGGYTF
cdr3_nt: TGTGCCAGCAGTTACGGGGTCGGCGGTGGCTACACCTTC

j_call: TRBJ2-3
clone_size: .
v_call: TRBV7-5
d_call: .
cdr3_aa: CASSLWGLAGVETDTQYF
cdr3_nt: TGTGCCAGCAGCTTATGGGGACTAGCGGGAGTAGAGACAGATACGCAGTATTTT

j_call: TRBJ2-1
clone_size: .
v_call: TRBV4-3
d_call: TRBD2
cdr3_aa: CASSQGLAVSSYNEQFF
cdr3_nt: TGCGCCAGCAGCCAAGGACTAGCGGTTAGCTCCTACAATGAGCAGTTCTTC